This T cell receptor (beta chain) appears in the sequencing data of a study of vaccination and CD4 T cells after COVID-19. General study results and limits: In median terms, SARS-CoV-2-reactive clonotypes went from about 20 to 38, a nonsignificant rise.

Treatment noted: roughly 11-day PBMC culture with coronavirus spike peptide pools or control peptides (ViraFEST assay). The Oncomine TCR Beta short-read assay was what sequenced the DNA obtained from cultured CD4+ T cells. One entry per CDR3 protein, called by TCRdb with MiXCR from the PCR reads. Here the sample spans 20,000 to 30,000 distinct CDR3 sequences, roughly 39% being singletons. In germline, CDR1 is MNHEY, CDR2 SVGAGI. V shed 0 bases and J shed 1 base, with 12 bases lying between them. The CDR3 contains 16 residues. This clonotype was seen a few times. What it binds is not known. V is TRBV6-5 and J is TRBJ1-2; no clear D. The material sequenced was CD4+ T cells from blood, cultured in vitro. This receptor was obtained from a human donor who had recovered from COVID-19. DNA for the CDR3: TGTGCCAGCAGTTACTCGACGGTTGGGGTTAACTATGGCTACACCTTC. This encodes CASSYSTVGVNYGYTF.